Below, one TCR beta chain is given with its context. The specificity of this receptor is unknown. No clone much larger than this one lies a single base away; base qualities are absent. Receptor libraries were prepared by the immunoSEQ multiplex PCR assay. For the multiplex PCR, a mixture combining 60 forward primers for TCR Vbeta segments and 13 reverse primers for TCR Jbeta segments was used. The CDR3 region of rearranged TCR beta genes was amplified from genomic DNA by a multiplex PCR assay. The Illumina HiSeq System was used to sequence the amplified TCR beta libraries as 87-base-pair reads. Turning to the authors' computational methods: A later analysis counted about 80 million unique TCR beta chains across the 600 to 850 repertoires, and some 11 million of these chains were shared by at least two donors. Raw reads were error-corrected and collapsed into unique sequences with a nearest-neighbor algorithm that merged closely related sequences to remove PCR and sequencing errors. Alignment of CDR3 sequences to IMGT reference sequences was used to assign V, D and J gene segments. For a sequence to be retained, at least a six-nucleotide match to both a V gene segment and a J gene segment was required. A rearrangement counted as productive if the CDR3 had no stop codons and remained in frame with V and J, and every other rearrangement counted as non-productive. CDR3 was defined by IMGT convention, running from the second conserved V-encoded cysteine to the conserved J-encoded phenylalanine. In an earlier analysis of 550 to 650 of the donors, sequences lacking an unambiguous match to a single V gene segment were excluded. An earlier analysis of fewer than 750 of the donors classified V segments as functional when productive rearrangements were above 56.7% and as segregating when the standard deviation between donors was above 5%. To diagnose cytomegalovirus status from the catalog of TCR beta chain sequences, a statistical classification framework was built. V and J gene assignment, in a later analysis, came from comparing TCR nucleotide sequences with IMGT/GENE-DB human TR gene sequences. A later analysis assigned CDR3 sequences and most-parsimonious VDJ recombination scenarios with the TCRdist pipeline. In a later analysis, each TCR beta chain was defined by its CDR3 amino acid sequence together with its V-gene family, and reads without a unique V-gene family were excluded. To address suspected cross-contamination and a sequencing artifact, a later analysis removed roughly 580 highly shared, low-generation-probability nucleotide sequences. In a later analysis, a clonal expansion index was calculated for each public chain from normalized within-repertoire ranks of inferred template counts. In a later analysis, generation probabilities were computed using a VDJ recombination model fitted to out-of-frame rearrangements, and the results were checked against IGoR. In a later analysis, TCR-TCR, TCR-HLA and TCR-CMV co-occurrence was scored with hypergeometric tests, and a repertoire-size bias correction was applied to TCR pairs. In a later analysis, false discovery rates were estimated by permuting HLA or CMV assignments 20 times. In a later analysis, co-occurring TCRs were grouped using DBSCAN, and TCRdist sequence similarity was added for clustering within HLA-allele-positive subsets. Repertoires with fewer than 30,000 or more than 120,000 public chains, plus five repertoires with anomalous nucleotide sharing, were excluded from co-occurrence clustering. The table comes from immuneACCESS by way of TCRdb, which keeps in-frame sequences with V and J called. Part of the clones is missing from these tables; in studies checked, under half for an unresolved V gene and the rest for unknown reasons. The V and J calls and clone size were taken over from that table, and D and trimming were inferred from the DNA. The sample has around 130,000 clones on record, 85% to 90% of them singletons. The ten largest account for roughly 6.7% of the sample.

This specimen comes from a study of cytomegalovirus exposure and HLA in healthy donors (dated by TCRdb to 2017 to 2019). About the investigation overall: According to an earlier analysis of several hundred of the donors, about 170 million T cells yielded over 90 million unique TCR beta sequences and approximately 280 Gb of sequence data. An earlier analysis of roughly 580 of the donors used high-throughput TCR beta sequencing to judge whether each TCR beta V gene segment behaved as functional or pseudogenic. The study aimed to test whether signatures of past pathogen exposure could be identified by cataloging public T cell receptors. Rather than using new phenotypic data, the later analysis identified candidate immune exposures from TCR beta sequences and from how often those sequences occurred across donors. Because of strong linkage in the cohort, five DR-DQ haplotypes were treated as single units for association and clustering. In a later genetic analysis, genome-wide SNP genotypes for about 65% of the roughly 700 donors were used, and that subset was treated as a discovery cohort. Along with the approximately 650-subject first cohort, a separate validation cohort of more than 90 different subjects was used. The T cell repertoires of around 670 subjects were profiled by immunosequencing and related to cytomegalovirus serostatus. Class I and class II HLA loci were covered by the typing at four-digit resolution. To predict cytomegalovirus infection status, the study brought together high-throughput TCR immunosequencing, statistical association of individual TCRs with disease status, and machine learning. An early release covering 550 to 650 HLA-typed donors comprised approximately 300 gigabases of sequencing data and around 80 million unique TCR sequences. Donor age, sex, ethnicity and CMV serostatus were collected together with the repertoire data. Typing coverage differed by locus: A, B, C, DRB1 and DQB1 were typed in roughly 629-630 donors, DQA1 in approximately 520, DPA1 in 600 to 610, and DPB1 in approximately 450. Among 300 to 500 genotyped donors of the cohort, an average of approximately 240,000 unique TCR beta nucleotide sequences was sequenced per donor, of which 15% to 20% were non-productive. All discovery cohort repertoires had been generated using a single sequencing platform. Of the roughly 410 genotyped donors, less than 90% were placed in the genetic ancestry cluster associated with self-reported Caucasian donors. To study patterns of TCR occurrence, a later analysis re-analyzed previously published TCR beta repertoires from several hundred donors and added high-resolution HLA genotyping.

Study-wide conclusions, independent of this receptor: Strong co-occurrence of HLA alleles, especially DR and DQ, made assigning TCR associations to individual alleles difficult. In a later analysis, HLA-associated TCR beta chains showed more clonal expansion and lower generation probabilities than non-associated chains that were equally common. In an earlier analysis of fewer than 700 of the donors, most TCR beta V segments appeared in productive rearrangements about 90% or about 30% of the time, broadly matching IMGT annotations. In a later analysis, the rate of TCR association differed among HLA loci, with DRB1 alleles having the most associated TCRs and HLA-C alleles having the fewest. V-gene and J-gene trimming of TCR beta chains was associated with a missense DCLRE1C variant in a later genetic analysis, and the association was replicated in an independent cohort. In this cohort, only TCR beta chains were sequenced, and detectable features were limited by the absence of alpha or paired-chain data. The study gave a list of under 200 TCR beta chains associated with cytomegalovirus. While some public TCRs were present in many individuals, most TCR sequences turned up only very rarely across donors. Because HLA typing was missing for some donors at each locus, association tests included only the typed subset. Sequencing depth was assumed to be roughly uniform across donors in the presence/absence analyses, though that assumption may not hold. Most CMV-associated TCR beta chains appeared to be HLA-restricted in a later analysis, and the HLA associations seemed to be driven largely by CMV exposure. The 87-base-pair reads could not distinguish some IMGT-functional V segments, including TRBV6-2 and TRBV6-3, so those segments were excluded. The authors suggested that the approach could potentially be generalized to other disease states and immunological phenotypes. In vitro tests confirmed that a few of the cytomegalovirus-associated TCR beta chains recognize cytomegalovirus antigens. The classifier was reported to diagnose cytomegalovirus status with high specificity and sensitivity in both the original and validation cohorts. A later analysis associated some 17,000 TCR beta sequences with specific HLA alleles at a false discovery rate of 0.05. A cluster of highly shared sequence variants was judged likely to represent a technical artifact of the sequencing pipeline. The only immune exposure information available for the cohort was CMV serostatus. Correlated functional status among segregating V segments might be attributable to linkage disequilibrium, but an unknown experimental factor could not be ruled out. According to a later genetic analysis, donors in an Asian-associated ancestry cluster had fewer N-insertions in productive TCRs than the roughly 700-donor mean. Several of the top co-occurrence clusters appeared to be linked to parvovirus B19, influenza, CMV and Epstein-Barr virus, according to a later analysis. A further reported finding was that TCR beta sequences accurately predicted the HLA-A and HLA-B alleles for most subjects in the first cohort. Seventeen rarely observed V segments, including chromosome 9 orphons, were excluded from the earlier analysis of several hundred of the donors because counts were too low.

The cohort consisted of approximately 670 healthy bone marrow donors. Cohort members were all nominally healthy when sampled, although unrecorded immune exposures were likely present. The donor tested CMV seropositive and was one of the 289 seropositive cohort members. A peripheral blood sample was collected from each donor, and TCR beta sequencing was performed on peripheral blood mononuclear cells. Genomic DNA extraction from the blood cell samples was performed with the Qiagen DNeasy Blood Extraction Kit. Trimming takes 5 bases from V and 5 bases from J, and the germline ends sit 9 bases apart. CDR1 is given as LNHNV and CDR2 as YYDKDF, both from the germline V gene (reference sequence). The CDR3 numbers 12 residues from cysteine through phenylalanine. The only DNA kept is the CDR3, 36 bases in frame from the first base.

Sequenced sample: PBMCs. The rearranged chain carries TRBV15 and TRBJ1-1; TRBD1 is a possible D gene, resting on 5 matching bases. This receptor was taken from a young woman in good health and CMV-seropositive. In nucleotide form, the sequence is TGTGCCACCAGCGGCAGGGAAACTGAAGCTTTCTTT. Translated, this gives CATSGRETEAFF.